This T cell receptor (beta chain) appears in the sequencing data of a study of blood T cell repertoires in COVID-19. Study details: Italy, Spain and the United States were the sources of the convalescent and acute COVID-19 samples.

Here immunoSEQ multiplex PCR was the method, and the copy in TCRdb shows in-frame clones only, minus some. Of tens of thousands of clones listed, about 88% were seen once; the top ten hold 2.5% to 3.5%. The participants were between roughly 18 and 100 years old and came from fewer than 25 US areas. Cohorts were determined from participant-reported clinical history. Cohort 3 recovered donors had two negative PCRs, clearance, or symptom resolution. V was pared by 2 bases and J by 2 bases, with 12 bases of the junction left unmatched. The germline CDR1 and CDR2 sequences are LGHNA and YSLEER. The CDR3 length is 18 residues.

The receptor's source is a woman aged 50 to 60 who had recovered from COVID-19. J is TRBJ1-3 and V is TRBV4-3; 7 bases align to TRBD1. The material sequenced was PBMCs or T cells enriched from blood (not recorded which). CDR3 DNA: TGCGCCAGCAGCCAATACCTTGGAAACAGGGGTACTGGAAACACCATATATTTT. It codes for CASSQYLGNRGTGNTIYF.